This TCR beta chain was observed in a study of T cell clonotyping in hematopoietic cell transplantation. CDR1 and CDR2 (germline): MGHDK, SYGVNS. J lost 0 bases, V lost 4 bases, and 0 bases had no gene match. This CDR3 has 14 residues. In its sample, this clone was seen a few times. Sequencing used immunoSEQ multiplex PCR; TCRdb keeps in-frame clones, though not all of them. This table holds 25,000 to 30,000 clones, more than 65% found once. The time point: recipient sample about 28 days before transplant, after cytoreduction. Samples: about 28 days before transplant, then days 30, 100 and 180 after. The material sequenced was peripheral blood mononuclear cells, taken before stem cell transplant. V gene TRBV25-1 combines with J gene TRBJ1-5; 7 bases align to TRBD1. This sequence originates from a middle-aged man with acute myeloid leukemia. Some clones in this sample may be carry-over from other donors' samples. DNA of the CDR3: TGTGCCAGCAGTGGGGACAGTAGCAATCAGCCCCAGCATTTT. Amino acids: CASSGDSSNQPQHF.